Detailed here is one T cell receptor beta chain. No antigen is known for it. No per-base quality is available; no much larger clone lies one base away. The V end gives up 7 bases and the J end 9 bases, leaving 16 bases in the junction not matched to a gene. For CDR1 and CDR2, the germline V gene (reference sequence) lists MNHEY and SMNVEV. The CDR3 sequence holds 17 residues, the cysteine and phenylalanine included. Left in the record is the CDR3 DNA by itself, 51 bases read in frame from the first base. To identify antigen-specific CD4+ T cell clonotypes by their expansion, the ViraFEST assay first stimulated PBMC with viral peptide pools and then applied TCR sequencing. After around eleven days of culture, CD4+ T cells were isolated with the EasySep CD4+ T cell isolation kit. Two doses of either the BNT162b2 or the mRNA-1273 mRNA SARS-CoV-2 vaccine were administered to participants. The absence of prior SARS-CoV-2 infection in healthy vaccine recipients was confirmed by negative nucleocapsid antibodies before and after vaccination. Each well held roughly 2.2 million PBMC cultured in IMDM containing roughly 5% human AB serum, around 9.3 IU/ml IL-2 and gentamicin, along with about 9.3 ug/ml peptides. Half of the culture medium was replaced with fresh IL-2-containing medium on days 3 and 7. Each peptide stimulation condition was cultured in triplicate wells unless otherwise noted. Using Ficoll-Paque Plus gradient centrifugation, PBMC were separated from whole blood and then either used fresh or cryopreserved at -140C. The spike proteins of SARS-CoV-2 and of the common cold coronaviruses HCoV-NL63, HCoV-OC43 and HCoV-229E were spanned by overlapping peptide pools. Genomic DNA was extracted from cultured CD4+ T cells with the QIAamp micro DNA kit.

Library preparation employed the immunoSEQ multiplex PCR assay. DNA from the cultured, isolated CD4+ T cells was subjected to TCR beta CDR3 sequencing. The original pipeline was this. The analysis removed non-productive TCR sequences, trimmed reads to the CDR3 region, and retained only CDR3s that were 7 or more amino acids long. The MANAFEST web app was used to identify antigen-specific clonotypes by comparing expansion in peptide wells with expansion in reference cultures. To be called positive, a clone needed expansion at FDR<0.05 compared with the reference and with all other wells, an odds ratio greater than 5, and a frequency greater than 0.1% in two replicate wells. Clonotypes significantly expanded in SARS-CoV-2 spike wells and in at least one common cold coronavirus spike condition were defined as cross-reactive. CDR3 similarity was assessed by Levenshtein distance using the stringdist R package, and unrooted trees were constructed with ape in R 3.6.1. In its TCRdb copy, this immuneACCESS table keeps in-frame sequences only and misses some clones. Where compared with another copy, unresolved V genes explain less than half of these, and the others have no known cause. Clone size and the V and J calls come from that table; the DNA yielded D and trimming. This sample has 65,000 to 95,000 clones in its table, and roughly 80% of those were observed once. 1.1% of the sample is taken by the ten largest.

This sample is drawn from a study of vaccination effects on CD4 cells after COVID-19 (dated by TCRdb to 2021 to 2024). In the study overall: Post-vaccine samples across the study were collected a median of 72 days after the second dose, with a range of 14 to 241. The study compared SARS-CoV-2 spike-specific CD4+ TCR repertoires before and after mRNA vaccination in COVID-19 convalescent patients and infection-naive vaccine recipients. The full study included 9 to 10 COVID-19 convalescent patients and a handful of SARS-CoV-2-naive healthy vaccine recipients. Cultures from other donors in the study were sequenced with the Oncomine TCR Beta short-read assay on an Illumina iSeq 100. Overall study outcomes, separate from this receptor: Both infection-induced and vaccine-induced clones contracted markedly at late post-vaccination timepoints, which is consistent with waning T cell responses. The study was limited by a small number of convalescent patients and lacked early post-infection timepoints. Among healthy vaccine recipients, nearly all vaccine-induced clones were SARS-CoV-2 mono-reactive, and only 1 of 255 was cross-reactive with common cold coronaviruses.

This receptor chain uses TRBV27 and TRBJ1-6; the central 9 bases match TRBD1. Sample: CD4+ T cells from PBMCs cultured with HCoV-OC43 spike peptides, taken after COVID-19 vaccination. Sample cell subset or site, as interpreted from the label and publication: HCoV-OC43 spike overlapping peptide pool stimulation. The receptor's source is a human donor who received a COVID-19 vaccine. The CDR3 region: CASTPIYRDRAGSPLHF. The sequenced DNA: TGTGCCAGCACCCCAATATACCGGGACAGGGCTGGTTCACCCCTCCACTTT.